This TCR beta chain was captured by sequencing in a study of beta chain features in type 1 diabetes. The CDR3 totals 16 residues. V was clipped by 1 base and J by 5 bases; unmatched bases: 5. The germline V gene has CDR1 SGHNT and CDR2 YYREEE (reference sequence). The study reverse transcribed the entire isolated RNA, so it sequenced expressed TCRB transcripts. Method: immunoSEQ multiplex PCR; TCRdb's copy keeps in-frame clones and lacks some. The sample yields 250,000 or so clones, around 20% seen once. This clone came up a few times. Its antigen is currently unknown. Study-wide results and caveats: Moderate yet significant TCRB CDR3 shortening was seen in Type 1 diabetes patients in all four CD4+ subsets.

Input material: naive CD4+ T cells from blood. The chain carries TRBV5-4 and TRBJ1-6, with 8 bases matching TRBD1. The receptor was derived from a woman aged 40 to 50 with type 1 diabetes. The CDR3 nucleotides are TGTGCCAGCAGCTTGCCCCAGGGGGCGAATAATTCACCCCTCCACTTT. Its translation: CASSLPQGANNSPLHF.